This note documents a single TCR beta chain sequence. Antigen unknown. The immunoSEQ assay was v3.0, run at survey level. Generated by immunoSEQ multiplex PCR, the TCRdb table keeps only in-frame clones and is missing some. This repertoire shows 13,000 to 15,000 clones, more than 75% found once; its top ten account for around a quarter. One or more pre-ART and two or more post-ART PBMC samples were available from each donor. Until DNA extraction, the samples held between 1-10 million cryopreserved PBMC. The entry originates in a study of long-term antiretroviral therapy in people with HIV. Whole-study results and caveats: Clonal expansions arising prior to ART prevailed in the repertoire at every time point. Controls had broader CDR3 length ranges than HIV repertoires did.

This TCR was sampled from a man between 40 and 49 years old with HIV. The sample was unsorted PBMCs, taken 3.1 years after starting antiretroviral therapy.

CDR3 loop: CASSLGGGDEQFF. The CDR3 nucleotides are TGCGCCAGCAGCTTAGGAGGGGGCGATGAGCAGTTCTTC. This chain uses TRBV5-1 with TRBJ2-1; D is perhaps TRBD1 (7 bases). From germline, CDR1 is SGHRS and CDR2 YFSETQ. This CDR3 contains 13 residues. With 2 bases removed from V and 8 bases from J, the gap between germline ends came to 11 bases.